The 19 T cell receptor beta chains in this list originate from one sample, sequenced in a study of cytomegalovirus exposure and HLA in healthy donors. PCR used 60 Vbeta primers and 13 Jbeta primers. Clones were read by immunoSEQ multiplex PCR, and TCRdb kept only the in-frame ones, dropping some. The sample table sets out about 48,000 clones. The source material was PBMCs. The receptors here all came from a woman aged 40 to 50 in good health and CMV-seronegative.

This chain connects TRBV28 to TRBJ2-7, with 9 bases matching TRBD1. From germline, CDR1 is MDHEN and CDR2 SYDVKM. The J segment lost 2 bases and the V segment lost 7 bases, leaving 12 bases of the junction unmatched. This CDR3 has 16 residues. CDR3 nucleotides: TGTGCCAGCATCGATCCTAGGGGGACAGGGCCCTACGAGCAGTACTTC. Protein product: CASIDPRGTGPYEQYF.

The chain recombines TRBV4-1 with TRBJ2-7, with TRBD2 matching 10 bases. Trimming removed 3 bases from V and 4 bases from J; junction bases left unmatched: 3. Germline loops: CDR1 MGHRA, CDR2 YSYEKL. This CDR3 comprises 14 residues. As DNA, the CDR3 is TGCGCCAGCAGCCAGCCTAGCGGGAGTTACGAGCAGTACTTC. Residues: CASSQPSGSYEQYF.

The chain combines TRBV10-3 with TRBJ2-6; D may be TRBD1 (6 bases). This CDR3 spans 16 amino acids. Germline V gene sequence: CDR1 ENHRY, CDR2 SYGVKD. V lost 10 bases to trimming and J lost 0 bases, with 16 bases between them. The CDR3 spells CATLGTGSSGANVLTF. CDR3 in DNA: TGTGCCACCCTAGGTACAGGGTCCTCTGGGGCCAACGTCCTGACTTTC.

Remarks on this clone: Other DNA sequences in the same sample also yield this CDR3. The V and J genes are TRBV29-1 and TRBJ1-1; weak D call: TRBD1 (6 bases). The V end lost 2 bases, the J end lost 6 bases, and 19 bases lay between the germline ends. CDR1 is SQVTM and CDR2 is ANQGSEA in the germline V gene. This CDR3 region has 15 residues. CDR3 coding DNA: TGCAGCGTTGAAAAGTTTCAGGGGATGGGCGCTGAAGCTTTCTTT. Translated: CSVEKFQGMGAEAFF.

The J gene is TRBJ1-2, the V gene TRBV6-6, with TRBD1 as a possible D gene (6 bases). Trimming left V 2 bases short and J 7 bases short, with 17 bases between. From germline, CDR1 is MNHNY and CDR2 SVGAGI (reference sequence). This CDR3 has 15 residues. CDR3 loop: CASSYAQGQGSGYTF. CDR3 coding DNA: TGTGCCAGCAGTTACGCGCAGGGACAAGGGAGTGGCTACACCTTC.

This chain links TRBV18 with TRBJ2-5, with TRBD1 matching over 8 bases. CDR3 length equals 15 residues. In germline, CDR1 is KGHSH, CDR2 LQKENI. V lost 3 bases to trimming and J lost 3 bases; unmatched junction nucleotides: 6. The CDR3 nucleotides read TGTGCCAGCTCACCCGGAATGACAGGGGAAGAGACCCAGTACTTC. Residues: CASSPGMTGEETQYF.

This chain joins TRBV10-3 and TRBJ2-1, with 8 nucleotides matching TRBD2. Germline CDR1 ENHRY, CDR2 SYGVKD. This CDR3 region has 14 residues. The trim removed 11 bases at V and 1 base at J, leaving 7 bases unmatched. CDR3 coding DNA: TGTGCCGCGGGGGGTGTTGGGTCCTACAATGAGCAGTTCTTC. It specifies CAAGGVGSYNEQFF.

The CDR3 protein is CASSQLLAGTGYEQYF. CDR3 nucleotide sequence: TGTGCCAGCAGCCAGCTTCTAGCGGGGACCGGCTACGAGCAGTACTTC. The rearrangement joins TRBV4-2 to TRBJ2-7, with 9 bases identical to TRBD2. The germline gives CDR1 LGHNA, CDR2 YNFKEQ. This CDR3 has 16 amino acids. V lost 3 bases and J lost 3; bases outside the gene matches: 9.

The chain combines TRBV5-6 with TRBJ1-5, with unresolved D. Germline V gives CDR1 SGHDT, CDR2 YYEEEE. This CDR3 is 13 amino acids long. V lost 4 bases, J lost 3 bases, and 8 bases lay in between. The DNA for the CDR3 is TGTGCCAGCAGCCGGAGGAACAATCAGCCCCAGCATTTT. Its translation: CASSRRNNQPQHF.

J is TRBJ2-3 and V is TRBV29-1; 10 bases are a match to TRBD2. The CDR3 is 15 residues long. Germline-derived CDR1 and CDR2 are SQVTM and ANQGSEA. V trimming: 0 bases; J trimming: 4 bases; junction bases outside the gene matches: 4. CDR3 nucleotides: TGCAGCGTTGAAGACAGCGGGAGGGCCCCAGATACGCAGTATTTT. It yields the protein CSVEDSGRAPDTQYF.

The chain combines TRBV4-3 with TRBJ2-2, with TRBD2 matching 13 bases. The CDR3 sequence is 17 residues long. The germline CDR1 and CDR2 sequences are LGHNA and YSLEER. The junction had 5 bases not matched to a gene; V was cut back by 3 bases and J by 4 bases. In DNA form, the CDR3 reads TGCGCCAGCAGCCAGGAACTAGCGGGAGGGGGCACCGGGGAGCTGTTTTTT. It translates to CASSQELAGGGTGELFF.

A note on this clone: At one end the junction does not follow the germline gene, possibly because of a read error. This chain's CDR3 is CASSLANSEAFF. The CDR3 bases are TGTGCCAGCAGCTTAGCGAACAGTGAAGCTTTCTTT. The chain links TRBV7-3 to TRBJ1-1; D gene ambiguous. Germline V gene lookup returns CDR1 SGHTA and CDR2 FQGTGA. The CDR3 extends over 12 amino acids.

This chain uses TRBV4-3 with TRBJ1-1; 9 positions agree with TRBD1. CDR3 length: 14 residues. The V segment lost 4 bases and the J segment 3 bases; nucleotides outside the gene matches: 3. The V gene's germline CDR1 is LGHNA and CDR2 YSLEER. The CDR3 loop is CASSRDRVYTEAFF. The CDR3 nucleotides read TGCGCCAGCAGCCGGGACAGGGTCTACACTGAAGCTTTCTTT.

The chain has TRBV7-9 and TRBJ2-1; 16 positions match TRBD2. Trimming took 6 bases from V and 7 from J; bases not matched to a gene: 9. The CDR3 is 17 residues long. Per the germline V gene, CDR1 is SEHNR and CDR2 is FQNEAQ (reference sequence). CDR3 amino acids: CASRPGLAGGPINEQFF. The DNA for the CDR3 is TGTGCCAGCAGGCCGGGACTAGCGGGAGGGCCGATAAATGAGCAGTTCTTC.

V usage is TRBV10-3 and J usage is TRBJ1-1; D is ambiguous. Germline V CDR1 and CDR2: ENHRY, SYGVKD. The V end was cut by 2 bases, the J end by 1 base, with 8 bases between. The CDR3 runs to 14 residues. Written as DNA, the CDR3 is TGTGCCATCAGTGAGACAAAACCGAACACTGAAGCTTTCTTT. Its protein product is CAISETKPNTEAFF.

This sequence joins TRBV14 and TRBJ2-7; D gene uncertain. V was cut by 1 base and J by 2 bases, with 9 bases left in between. The germline V gene encodes CDR1 SGHDN and CDR2 FVKESK. The CDR3 extends over 14 amino acids. The CDR3 coding sequence is TGTGCCAGCAGCCAAGGTTACGGTACCTACGAGCAGTACTTC. Translating gives CASSQGYGTYEQYF.

V and J are TRBV18 and TRBJ2-1, with 10 bases aligning to TRBD2. Trimming at V came to 3 bases and at J to 5 bases, leaving 13 bases not matched to a gene. The CDR3 loop spans 18 amino acids. Germline-derived CDR1 and CDR2 are KGHSH and LQKENI. The CDR3 here is CASSPLAGVVESDNEQFF. Here the CDR3 DNA reads TGTGCCAGCTCACCTCTAGCGGGAGTGGTCGAATCCGACAATGAGCAGTTCTTC.

This chain connects TRBV6-5 to TRBJ1-3; D gene unclear. V was clipped by 0 bases and J by 4 bases, with 10 bases between them. Germline-derived CDR1 and CDR2 are MNHEY and SVGAGI. CDR3 length equals 15 residues. CDR3 in amino acids: CASSYSTTRGNTIYF. The CDR3 region has the DNA TGTGCCAGCAGTTACTCGACGACAAGAGGAAACACCATATATTTT.

The J gene is TRBJ1-2, the V gene TRBV15, with 9 bases identical to TRBD1. V lost 5 bases and J lost 5; bases outside the gene matches: 9. Germline CDR1 LNHNV, CDR2 YYDKDF (reference sequence). The CDR3 has 15 amino acids. The CDR3 sequence: CATSLPGQGWYGYTF. The DNA of the CDR3 is TGTGCCACCAGCTTGCCGGGACAGGGTTGGTATGGCTACACCTTC. Based on the CDR3 plus reference TRBV15 and TRBJ1-2, the full variable domain is DAMVIQNPRYQVTQFGKPVTLSCSQTLNHNVMYWYQQKSSQAPKLLFHYYDKDFNNEADTPDNFQSRRPNTSFCFLDIRSPGLGDTAMYLCATSLPGQGWYGYTFGSGTRLTVV.